This TCR beta chain is drawn from a study of CD8 T cells in Susac syndrome (dated by TCRdb to about 2019). About the full investigation: Among the sequenced Susac syndrome patients, 5 or 6 had clinically active disease and about eight were in clinical remission. Whether CD8+ T cell activation and differentiation in Susac syndrome was antigen driven was tested using repertoire sequencing. The clonality of the CD8+ T cell repertoire was compared across over 10 healthy donors, around 14 Susac syndrome patients and around 16 multiple sclerosis patients. At the time of blood withdrawal, Susac syndrome patients were either therapy-naive, taking corticosteroids (with some also receiving IVIg), or on IVIg alone. The full study reports these points: CD8+ repertoires in Susac syndrome showed clonal expansion, which was highest in CD8+ TEMRA cells and was greater in clinically active patients than in remitting patients. In the total CD8+ and CD8+ TEMRA repertoires, around 15 and five Susac-specific public clones, respectively, were identified. The study acknowledged that relatively few individuals were included in the TCR sequencing and HLA analysis.

RNA was extracted using the RNeasy kit, and roughly 0.45 to 1 microgram was reverse transcribed with random hexamers. The immunoSEQ multiplex PCR assay, covering 54 Vbeta and 13 Jbeta segments, was used to amplify TCR beta CDR3 regions. PCR amplification bias was corrected using a synthetic template baseline for primer optimization and computational correction. The paper's processing steps were these. Reads were assigned to V, D and J genes according to IMGT and analyzed in immunoSEQ Analyzer, with only productive sequences retained. Clonality was calculated as one minus the Shannon entropy normalized by log2 of the number of productive unique sequences. For each patient and control, public and private clones were evaluated within the 100 most prevalent clones. Clones were defined as Susac-specific when absent from the healthy and MS cohorts, from fewer than 1,300 published viral clones and from other ImmuneACCESS disease sequences. TCRdb itself trimmed the public reads at Q25 with fastp, ran MiXCR and retained productive beta chains. Each CDR3 protein gets just one entry, which takes the most common genes and DNA from the rows behind it. The V and J calls were not made by the authors but by TCRdb's processing. This sample lists about 75,000 distinct CDR3 sequences; approximately 93% were detected once. The ten largest clones capture over 0.45% of the sample.

Peripheral blood CD8+ and CD4+ T cells from healthy donors, Susac syndrome patients and multiple sclerosis patients were profiled using high-throughput TCR beta sequencing. The Susac syndrome patients fulfilled recently defined diagnostic criteria for definite or probable disease. CD8+ TEMRA cells were enriched by FACS, while bulk CD8+ and CD4+ T cells were purified by magnetic negative isolation. Blood was collected in EDTA tubes and processed within 24 hours, with PBMCs isolated through density gradient centrifugation. PBMCs destined for TCR sequencing were cryopreserved in liquid nitrogen and later thawed in a 37 °C water bath. Purity of sorted or isolated CD4+, CD8+ and CD8+ TEMRA cells was at least 90%. The junction shows trimming of 6 bases on V and 2 bases on J, and the gene matches do not reach 9 bases of it. Inclusive of the bounding cysteine and phenylalanine, the CDR3 is 15 residues long. Only the CDR3 part of the read is kept: 45 bases, read in frame from the first base. The germline V gene gives CDR1 as SGHTA and CDR2 as FQGNSA.

A note on this clonotype: Its recognized antigen is unknown. Base-call qualities are not available, and no considerably larger clone is one nucleotide away.

The rearrangement joined TRBV7-2 to TRBJ2-7, with 8 bases in between that match TRBD2. This receptor was identified in a human donor with Susac syndrome. The sample consisted of CD8+ T cells from PBMCs. The nucleotides are TGTGCCAGCAGTTTCTACGGGACTAGTACCTACGAGCAGTACTTC. Its product reads: CASSFYGTSTYEQYF.